This section outlines one T cell receptor beta chain sequence together with its context. This sample was included in a study of early T cells in non-severe SARS-CoV-2 infection. As part of library construction, unique molecular identifiers were attached to individual cDNA molecules. TCRdb analysed the 5' RACE reads with MiXCR anew, one entry per CDR3 protein. The data show 35,000 to 45,000 distinct CDR3 sequences, with 6% to 9.5% seen just once and 9.5% to 15% held by the top ten. Trimming pared 0 bases from V and 0 bases from J, leaving 13 bases between. This CDR3 has 16 amino acids. Germline lookup yields CDR1 DFQATT and CDR2 SNEGSKA (reference sequence).

Sequences were derived from whole blood, sampled at baseline. The clonotype originates from an adult who was a healthcare worker with PCR-confirmed SARS-CoV-2 infection or an uninfected control (not recorded which). The gene calls are TRBV20-1 and TRBJ2-3; D is possibly TRBD1 (7 bases). CDR3: CSARDGGTASTDTQYF. The CDR3, as DNA: TGCAGTGCTAGAGATGGGGGGACAGCTAGCACAGATACGCAGTATTTT.